This is a list of T cell receptor beta chains from one sample in a study of shared clonotypes between healthy human individuals. The protocol was immunoSEQ multiplex PCR, while the TCRdb copy is restricted to in-frame clones and leaves out a portion. The profile covers some 2,000,000 clones, with under 97% appearing a single time and roughly 0.13% taken by the ten largest. Sequencing was done on a sample of naive CD4+ T cells sorted from blood. The receptors stem from a man between 18 and 29 years old in good health. Both conserved end residues are part of each CDR3. D genes are given only for firm matches. Rows may omit the clone size; those that give it use once, few, many or a size class.

TRBJ1-5 TRBV7-2 NA NA CASSPRGGNQPQHF TGTGCCAGCAGCCCAAGAGGGGGGAATCAGCCCCAGCATTTT
TRBJ1-2 TRBV19 NA TRBD1 CASSRDREVYGYTF TGTGCCAGTAGTCGGGACAGGGAGGTCTATGGCTACACCTTC
TRBJ2-5 TRBV5-1 NA TRBD2 CASSLAGLAGDQETQYF TGCGCCAGCAGCTTGGCGGGACTAGCGGGGGACCAAGAGACCCAGTACTTC
TRBJ2-2 TRBV7-2 NA NA CASSEGQANTGELFF TGTGCCAGCAGCGAGGGACAAGCGAACACCGGGGAGCTGTTTTTT
TRBJ2-2 TRBV9 NA NA CASSVRQGSTGELFF TGTGCCAGCAGCGTGAGGCAGGGGAGCACCGGGGAGCTGTTTTTT
TRBJ2-3 TRBV7-2 NA NA CASSLPVADTQYF TGTGCCAGCAGCCTCCCCGTCGCAGATACGCAGTATTTT
TRBJ1-6 TRBV11-2 NA NA CASTTDPTVNSPLHF TGTGCCAGTACGACGGACCCTACTGTAAATTCACCCCTCCACTTT
TRBJ1-4 TRBV7-9 NA NA CASSLRGGVNEKLFF TGTGCCAGCAGCTTAAGGGGGGGAGTTAATGAAAAACTGTTTTTT
TRBJ1-5 TRBV4-1 NA NA CASSQDGAAQVQPQHF TGCGCCAGCAGCCAAGATGGGGCAGCCCAGGTGCAGCCCCAGCATTTT
TRBJ1-6 TRBV27 NA NA CASSLRETTYNSPLHF TGTGCCAGCAGTTTAAGGGAGACTACGTATAATTCACCCCTCCACTTT
TRBJ2-7 TRBV18 NA TRBD1 CASSPMVGTGGSEQYF TGTGCCAGCTCACCAATGGTTGGGACAGGGGGCAGCGAGCAGTACTTC
TRBJ1-5 TRBV2 NA NA CASNLGATGNQPQHF TGTGCCAGCAACTTGGGGGCGACCGGCAATCAGCCCCAGCATTTT
TRBJ2-6 TRBV7-9 NA NA CASSLQHSGANVLTF TGTGCCAGCAGCTTACAACACTCTGGGGCCAACGTCCTGACTTTC
TRBJ1-5 TRBV19 NA NA CASSIRVDSNQPQHF TGTGCCAGTAGTATTCGGGTAGATAGCAATCAGCCCCAGCATTTT
TRBJ1-6 TRBV18 NA NA CASSPFATGLGNSPLHF TGTGCCAGCTCACCATTCGCTACGGGGCTCGGAAATTCACCCCTCCACTTT
TRBJ2-2 TRBV9 NA TRBD2 CASSAPPSPGLAGAGELFF TGTGCCAGCAGCGCGCCCCCCTCACCGGGACTAGCGGGGGCCGGGGAGCTGTTTTTT
TRBJ1-2 TRBV2 NA NA CASSVAEYGYTF TGTGCCAGCAGTGTCGCAGAGTATGGCTACACCTTC
TRBJ2-3 TRBV5-1 NA NA CASSYPSTDTQYF TGCGCCAGCAGCTACCCAAGCACAGATACGCAGTATTTT
TRBJ2-4 TRBV28 NA TRBD1 CASSRDSAKNIQYF TGTGCCAGCAGTAGGGACAGCGCCAAAAACATTCAGTACTTC
TRBJ2-2 TRBV10-1 NA NA CASSDNGAAGELFF TGCGCCAGCAGTGATAACGGGGCCGCCGGGGAGCTGTTTTTT
TRBJ2-2 TRBV7-9 NA NA CASSLGSTGELFF TGTGCCAGCAGCTTAGGGAGCACCGGGGAGCTGTTTTTT
TRBJ2-1 TRBV9 NA TRBD1 CASSPSIGTVNNEQFF TGTGCCAGCAGCCCATCGATTGGGACAGTCAACAATGAGCAGTTCTTC
TRBJ2-7 TRBV28 NA NA CASMRDSYEQYF TGTGCCAGCATGAGGGATTCCTACGAGCAGTACTTC
TRBJ1-5 TRBV5-8 NA TRBD1 CASSFSGQAISNQPQHF TGTGCCAGCAGCTTTTCGGGACAGGCTATAAGCAATCAGCCCCAGCATTTT
TRBJ2-3 TRBV4-1 NA NA CASSQTLWDTQYF TGCGCCAGCAGCCAAACTCTGTGGGATACGCAGTATTTT
TRBJ1-4 TRBV30 NA NA CAWSGQYGITNEKLFF TGTGCCTGGAGTGGACAGTACGGGATAACTAATGAAAAACTGTTTTTT
TRBJ1-1 TRBV30 NA NA CAWSDSGEAFF TGTGCCTGGAGTGACTCGGGGGAAGCTTTCTTT
TRBJ2-1 TRBV30 NA NA CAWQPGRNEQFF TGTGCCTGGCAACCTGGGAGGAATGAGCAGTTCTTC
TRBJ1-2 TRBV7-9 NA NA CASSLGAGNYGYTF TGTGCCAGCAGCTTAGGGGCCGGGAACTATGGCTACACCTTC
TRBJ1-3 TRBV30 NA NA CAWSISGNTIYF TGTGCCTGGAGCATCTCTGGAAACACCATATATTTT
TRBJ2-7 TRBV6-5 NA TRBD1 CASSRGQGNYEQYF TGTGCCAGCAGCCGGGGACAGGGAAACTACGAGCAGTACTTC
TRBJ2-3 TRBV11-3 NA NA CASSCLVPLHSSDTDTQYF TGTGCCAGCAGCTGTTTAGTTCCATTACACAGCTCGGACACAGATACGCAGTATTTT
TRBJ2-1 TRBV7-2 NA NA CASSFDRYSYNEQFF TGTGCCAGCAGCTTCGACAGATACTCCTACAATGAGCAGTTCTTC
TRBJ2-3 TRBV4-1 NA TRBD2 CASSHGLAGVISTDTQYF TGCGCCAGCAGCCACGGACTAGCGGGAGTCATCTCCACAGATACGCAGTATTTT
TRBJ2-3 TRBV19 NA NA CATGPQGSNTQYF TGTGCCACAGGGCCGCAAGGTTCAAATACGCAGTATTTT
TRBJ2-7 TRBV11-1 NA NA CASSLRSLGSSYEQYF TGTGCCAGCAGCTTAAGGTCCTTGGGTAGCTCCTACGAGCAGTACTTC
TRBJ1-5 TRBV30 once TRBD1 CAWSPRGQGYNQPQHF TGTGCCTGGAGTCCCCGGGGACAGGGCTACAATCAGCCCCAGCATTTT
TRBJ2-7 TRBV19 NA NA CASLVWVETKPTYEQYF TGTGCCAGTCTAGTATGGGTCGAGACTAAGCCCACCTACGAGCAGTACTTC
TRBJ1-2 TRBV2 NA NA CASSGRQDYGYTF TGTGCCAGCAGTGGACGGCAGGATTATGGCTACACCTTC
TRBJ2-3 TRBV10-3 NA NA CAISDVKPRPDFTDTQYF TGTGCCATCAGTGACGTTAAGCCGCGTCCCGACTTCACAGATACGCAGTATTTT
TRBJ2-2 TRBV6-5 NA TRBD2 CASSRGGSGTGELFF TGTGCCAGCAGTCGGGGGGGGAGTGGTACCGGGGAGCTGTTTTTT
TRBJ2-2 TRBV11-3 NA TRBD2 CASSLDGGTGELFF TGTGCCAGCAGCTTAGACGGGGGGACCGGGGAGCTGTTTTTT
TRBJ1-4 TRBV2 NA NA CASGLGGTNEKLFF TGTGCCAGCGGGCTAGGGGGGACTAATGAAAAACTGTTTTTT
TRBJ2-7 TRBV19 NA TRBD2 CASSLELAGGYEQYF TGTGCCAGTAGTCTCGAACTAGCGGGAGGCTACGAGCAGTACTTC
TRBJ1-2 TRBV6-5 NA TRBD1 CASSVGQGGYGYTF TGTGCCAGCAGTGTCGGACAGGGGGGGTATGGCTACACCTTC
TRBJ1-6 TRBV6-1 NA NA CASSEGRGLSSPLHF TGTGCCAGCAGTGAAGGCAGGGGTTTGTCTTCACCCCTCCACTTT
TRBJ2-7 TRBV6-1 NA NA CASRERIMGGYEEQYF TGTGCCAGCAGGGAAAGAATAATGGGGGGATACGAAGAGCAGTACTTC
TRBJ2-3 TRBV25-1 NA TRBD2 CASSPRVAGYTDTQYF TGTGCCAGCAGTCCTCGTGTAGCGGGGTACACAGATACGCAGTATTTT
TRBJ2-2 TRBV6-5 NA NA CASRRQAFTGELFF TGTGCCAGCAGGAGACAGGCCTTCACCGGGGAGCTGTTTTTT
TRBJ2-1 TRBV5-1 NA NA CASSLEPGSSYNEQFF TGCGCCAGCAGCTTGGAACCCGGGAGTTCTTACAATGAGCAGTTCTTC
TRBJ2-1 TRBV6-5 few TRBD1 CASSGTGGWDEQFF TGTGCCAGCAGTGGGACAGGGGGTTGGGATGAGCAGTTCTTC